These 23 T cell receptor beta chains came from one sample sequenced in a study of glioma-infiltrating T cells. Amplification of TCR alpha and beta CDR3 regions from RNA used iRepertoire nested multiplex PCR. TCRdb processed the multiplex PCR reads anew with MiXCR; each CDR3 protein has one entry. The table lists about 180,000 distinct CDR3 sequences, around 40% of them singletons. Specimen: glioma tissue, nonneoplastic brain tissue, or PBMCs (not recorded which). These receptors were taken from a human donor with low-grade glioma or glioblastoma, undergoing nonglioma brain surgery, or in good health (not recorded which).

The sample holds many counts of this clonotype. This chain uses TRBV27 with TRBJ2-2, with D perhaps matching TRBD1 or TRBD2 (5 bases each). Trimming removed 6 bases from V and 0 bases from J, with 14 bases in between. The length of the CDR3 is 16 residues. CDR1 is MNHEY, CDR2 SMNVEV, per germline (reference sequence). CDR3 residues: CASRALGRTNTGELFF. For the CDR3, the DNA is TGTGCCAGCAGAGCATTGGGACGGACGAACACCGGGGAGCTGTTTTTT.

Only a few counts were recorded for this clonotype. The V call is TRBV5-1, the J call TRBJ1-1; D uncertain. V was trimmed by 0 bases and J by 4 bases, leaving 13 bases between them. The CDR3 sequence is 15 residues long. The germline V gene has CDR1 SGHRS and CDR2 YFSETQ. This chain's CDR3 is CASSLEGWSGTEAFF. As DNA, the CDR3 is TGCGCCAGCAGCTTGGAAGGGTGGAGCGGCACTGAAGCTTTCTTT.

A remark on this clonotype: A read error may produce the germline difference seen at one junction end. The chain is built from TRBV2 and TRBJ2-1; D unclear. The germline V gene has CDR1 SNHLY and CDR2 FYNNEI. The CDR3 is 15 residues long. This CDR3 reads CASLRRLSSYNEKLF. In DNA, the CDR3 is TGTGCCAGCTTGAGGAGATTAAGCTCCTACAATGAGAAGTTATTC.

As regards this clonotype: A read error may be the cause here, since a much bigger clone is one base away. The chain is built from TRBV7-8 and TRBJ1-1; a weak D match, TRBD1 (5 bases). The germline CDR1 and CDR2 sequences are SGHVS and FQNEAQ. Trimming pared 1 base from V and 4 bases from J, leaving 10 bases between. The CDR3 consists of 14 residues. The CDR3 here is CASSLDRFATEAFF. The DNA for the CDR3 is TGTGCCAGCAGCTTAGACAGGTTCGCCACTGAAGCTTTCTTT.

This clonotype was recorded at least ten times. This rearrangement joins TRBV7-3 to TRBJ2-3, with 11 bases that match TRBD1. Germline V lookup: CDR1 SGHTA, CDR2 FQGTGA. This CDR3 is built from 16 residues. Losses at the gene ends were 1 base for V and 4 bases for J; bases not matched to a gene: 4. The CDR3 spells CASSLSTGQGADTQYF. CDR3 coding DNA: TGTGCCAGCAGCTTAAGTACGGGACAGGGGGCAGATACGCAGTATTTT.

The rearrangement uses TRBV27 and TRBJ1-2; the match to TRBD1 covers 7 bases. V shed 5 bases and J 8 bases; nucleotides not matched to a gene: 8. This CDR3 is 13 amino acids long. CDR1 and CDR2 from the germline V gene are MNHEY and SMNVEV (reference sequence). The CDR3 sequence is CASSPKGARGYTF. The DNA for the CDR3 is TGTGCCAGCAGTCCTAAGGGGGCGCGAGGCTACACCTTC.

In regard to this clonotype: A much larger clone differs from this one at a single base, so this may be a read error. The CDR3 loop reads CASSQDSGTSSYNEQFF. DNA for the CDR3: TGTGCCAGCAGCCAAGATTCCGGGACTAGCTCATACAATGAGCAGTTCTTC. The rearrangement links TRBV3-1 to TRBJ2-1, with 9 positions matching TRBD2. The V segment lost 0 bases and the J segment 4 bases; nucleotides outside the gene matches: 7. The CDR3 length is 17 residues. Germline CDR1 is LGHDT and CDR2 is YNNKEL (reference sequence).

This clonotype was detected many times. The CDR3: CASSDKSRFNEQFF. CDR3 coding DNA: TGCGCCAGCAGTGATAAATCACGTTTCAATGAGCAGTTCTTC. The genes are TRBV10-2 and TRBJ2-1; D unclear. This CDR3 has 14 residues. The V end was cut by 3 bases, the J end by 6 bases, with 12 bases between. The germline gives CDR1 WSHSY, CDR2 SAAADI.

This clonotype was seen repeatedly, ten times or more. The rearrangement uses TRBV20-1 and TRBJ1-5; a weak D match, TRBD1 (5 bases). This CDR3 has 16 residues. Germline V gene sequence: CDR1 DFQATT, CDR2 SNEGSKA (reference sequence). V dropped 1 base and J dropped 7 bases, with 20 bases sitting between them. The CDR3 loop is CSARVGAMDLGQPQHF. Written as DNA, the CDR3 is TGCAGTGCTAGAGTCGGGGCGATGGACTTAGGACAGCCCCAGCATTTT.

In the case of this clonotype: A much larger clone differs from this one at a single base, so this may be a read error. This rearrangement joins TRBV6-1 to TRBJ2-5; the match to TRBD2 covers 9 bases. Looked up from germline, CDR1 is MNHNS and CDR2 is SASEGT. The CDR3 contains 16 residues. After removal of 6 bases from V and 4 bases from J, the junction contained 12 bases not matched to a gene. Here the CDR3 reads CASSFRTSESGETQYF. In nucleotides, the CDR3 is TGTGCCAGCAGCTTTAGGACTAGCGAGAGCGGAGAGACCCAGTACTTC.

This clonotype was recorded at least ten times. The chain joins TRBV28 to TRBJ2-7; 8 nucleotides match TRBD2. The CDR3 is 14 amino acids. V was clipped by 6 bases and J by 4 bases; unmatched bases: 8. CDR1 is MDHEN and CDR2 is SYDVKM in the germline V gene. The CDR3 bases are TGTGCCAGCAGGTGGGGGACTAGTAGTTACGAGCAGTACTTC. It specifies CASRWGTSSYEQYF.

This clonotype was counted ten times or more. The chain recombines TRBV6-1 with TRBJ1-1; D is uncertain. V lost 5 bases to trimming and J lost 1 base, with 11 bases between them. Germline CDR1 and CDR2: MNHNS and SASEGT. The CDR3 runs to 14 residues. CDR3 nucleotides: TGTGCCAGCAGTTCGGAACGCCAGAACACTGAAGCTTTCTTT. It encodes CASSSERQNTEAFF.

Remarks on this clonotype: A clone one base away is much larger, so this may be a read error. The V and J genes are TRBV6-2 or TRBV6-3 and TRBJ2-7; 10 bases align to TRBD1. This CDR3 contains 17 residues. Germline assignment: CDR1 MNHEY and CDR2 SVGEGT. The V segment lost 6 bases and the J segment 3 bases; nucleotides outside the gene matches: 14. CDR3 sequence: CASRGRTGGNFHYEQYF. CDR3 nucleotide sequence: TGTGCCAGCAGGGGACGGACAGGGGGGAATTTTCACTACGAGCAGTACTTC.

This clonotype was recorded at least ten times. This chain connects TRBV20-1 to TRBJ1-3; the D gene is possibly TRBD1 (5 bases). CDR1 DFQATT and CDR2 SNEGSKA come from the germline V gene (reference sequence). The CDR3 runs 14 residues. V was shortened by 6 bases and J by 0 bases, with 12 bases between the two germline ends. CDR3 residues: CSALTVNSGNTIYF. The CDR3 bases are TGCAGTGCCTTGACAGTGAACTCTGGAAACACCATATATTTT.

This clonotype was observed a handful of times. The genes are TRBV29-1 and TRBJ2-1, with 13 positions matching TRBD2. V lost 6 bases, J lost 4 bases, and 6 bases stayed unmatched. Looked up from germline, CDR1 is SQVTM and CDR2 is ANQGSEA. The CDR3 sequence is 15 residues long. The CDR3: CSVHPGLAGYNEQFF. CDR3 bases: TGCAGCGTCCATCCGGGACTAGCGGGATACAATGAGCAGTTCTTC.

Concerning this clonotype: The conserved phenylalanine or tryptophan normally closing the CDR3 is absent here, so this likely arose from a read error. J is TRBJ2-1 and V is TRBV4-1, with TRBD1 identical over 9 bases. CDR1 MGHRA and CDR2 YSYEKL come from the germline V gene. The CDR3 length is 15 residues. CDR3 in amino acids: CASSQDGQGINEQFL. In DNA, the CDR3 is TGCGCCAGCAGTCAAGACGGACAGGGGATCAATGAGCAGTTCCTC.

This clonotype was observed many times. V usage is TRBV15 and J usage is TRBJ2-7; tentative D call: TRBD1 (6 bases). This CDR3 region has 14 residues. The V gene lost 0 bases and the J gene lost 6 bases, with 12 bases spanning the gap. Per germline, CDR1 LNHNV and CDR2 YYDKDF (reference sequence). The CDR3 nucleotides read TGTGCCACCAGCAGAGATCGGGCAGGGGCCGAGCAGTACTTC. Translating gives CATSRDRAGAEQYF.

This sequence joins TRBV2 and TRBJ2-7; tentative D call: TRBD1 (6 bases). The CDR3 spans 12 residues. The V end lost 8 bases, the J end lost 6 bases, and 14 bases lay between the germline ends. Germline loops: CDR1 SNHLY, CDR2 FYNNEI. The CDR3 nucleotides read TGTGCCAGCTGCCGACAGGTAACCGAGCAGTACTTC. Residues: CASCRQVTEQYF. The whole variable domain, remainder taken from reference TRBV2 and TRBJ2-7, is EPEVTQTPSHQVTQMGQEVILRCVPISNHLYFYWYRQILGQKVEFLVSFYNNEISEKSEIFDDQFSVERPDGSNFTLKIRSTKLEDSAMYFCASCRQVTEQYFGPGTRLTVT.

The table lists this clonotype with a few counts. The J gene is TRBJ1-2, the V gene TRBV11-2, with D possibly TRBD1 on 6 matching bases. The germline V gene encodes CDR1 SGHAT and CDR2 FQNNGV. The CDR3 runs 12 residues. Trimming took 3 bases from V and 10 from J, leaving 12 bases between them. The CDR3 here is CASSLEQGDYTF. The CDR3 coding sequence is TGTGCCAGCAGCTTGGAACAGGGCGACTACACCTTC. Full variable domain (missing parts from reference TRBV11-2 and TRBJ1-2): EAGVAQSPRYKIIEKRQSVAFWCNPISGHATLYWYQQILGQGPKLLIQFQNNGVVDDSQLPKDRFSAERLKGVDSTLKIQPAKLEDSAVYLCASSLEQGDYTFGSGTRLTVV.

This clonotype was recorded many times. The chain is built from TRBV20-1 and TRBJ1-2, with D unclear. The CDR3 has 14 residues. Germline-derived CDR1 and CDR2 are DFQATT and SNEGSKA (reference sequence). The germline V and J ends were trimmed by 3 bases and 2 bases, with 13 bases remaining between them. The CDR3 protein is CSASSNTGNYGYTF. The CDR3 DNA follows: TGCAGTGCTAGCTCTAACACCGGGAACTATGGCTACACCTTC.

Turning to this clonotype: This may come from a read error, since a much larger clone is one base off. It is likely a read error, because the conserved phenylalanine at the end of the CDR3 is missing. The rearrangement links TRBV7-2 to TRBJ1-3; D call uncertain. The CDR3 extends over 12 amino acids. Trimming cost V 5 bases and J 1 base, with 3 bases left between them. Per germline, CDR1 SGHTA and CDR2 FQGNSA. As DNA, the CDR3 is TGTGCCAGCAGCCCTTCTGGAAACACCATATATCTT. As protein: CASSPSGNTIYL.

This clonotype was counted only a few times. This chain links TRBV12-3 or TRBV12-4 with TRBJ2-5, with a tentative D call TRBD2 (5 bases). The CDR3 runs to 15 residues. Trimming left V 6 bases short and J 1 base short, with 15 bases between. The CDR3 region has the DNA TGTGCCAGCAGCGGGTTTAGCGAACCCCAAGAGACCCAGTACTTC. Protein sequence: CASSGFSEPQETQYF.

Regarding this clonotype: A much larger clone is a single base away; this may be a read error. This sequence joins TRBV28 and TRBJ2-1; 7 bases are shared with TRBD1. The CDR3 has 14 residues. Germline lookup yields CDR1 MDHEN and CDR2 SYDVKM. The CDR3 sequence: CACSDRASYNEQFF. The CDR3 nucleotides read TGTGCCTGCAGTGACAGGGCCTCCTACAATGAGCAGTTCTTC.